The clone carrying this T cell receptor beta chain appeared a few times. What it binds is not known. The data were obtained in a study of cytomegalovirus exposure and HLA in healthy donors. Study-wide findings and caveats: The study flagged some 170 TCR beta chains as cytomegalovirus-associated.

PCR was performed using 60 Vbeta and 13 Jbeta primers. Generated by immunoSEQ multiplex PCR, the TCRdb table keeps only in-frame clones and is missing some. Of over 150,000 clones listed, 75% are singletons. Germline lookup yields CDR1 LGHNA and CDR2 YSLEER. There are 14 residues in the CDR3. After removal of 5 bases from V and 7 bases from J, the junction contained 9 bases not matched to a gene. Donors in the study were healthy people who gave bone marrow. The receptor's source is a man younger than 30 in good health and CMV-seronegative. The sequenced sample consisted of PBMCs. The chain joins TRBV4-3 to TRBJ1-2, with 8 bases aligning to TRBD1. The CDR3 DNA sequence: TGCGCCAGCAGCTCAGGGGGCGCATTGTTTGGCTACACCTTC. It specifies CASSSGGALFGYTF.